Sequencing of this TCR beta chain was carried out in a study of T-cell reconstitution after alpha-beta-depleted transplantation in children. This CDR3 comprises 15 residues. CDR1 is MDHEN and CDR2 is SYDVKM in the germline V gene. J was trimmed by 4 bases and V by 7 bases; bases with no gene match: 9. Preparation of the TCRbeta library was carried out with unique molecular identifiers. Each CDR3 protein gets one entry after TCRdb re-called the PCR reads with MiXCR. Of 400,000 to 550,000 distinct CDR3 sequences listed, roughly a tenth are singletons. The sample holds many counts of this clonotype. The target antigen is unknown. Study observations and caveats: T-cell counts and diversity were attributed mostly to newly produced T cells one year after transplant. As was reported, about two months after transplant, alpha-beta T cells came from several hundred expanded graft clones.

The J gene is TRBJ1-3, the V gene TRBV28; 8 bases agree with TRBD1. This clonotype originated in a child between 2 and 9 years old with inherited bone marrow failure, due to receive a stem cell transplant. The material sequenced was PBMCs, taken before TCRalphabeta/CD19-depleted stem cell transplant. CDR3 sequence (DNA): TGTGCCAGCAACCTGGACAGGGAGGAAGGAAACACCATATATTTT. Its protein product is CASNLDREEGNTIYF. The full variable domain, completed using reference TRBV28 and TRBJ1-3, is DVKVTQSSRYLVKRTGEKVFLECVQDMDHENMFWYRQDPGLGLRLIYFSYDVKMKEKGDIPEGYSVSREKKERFSLILESASTNQTSMYLCASNLDREEGNTIYFGEGSWLTVV.